The entry below gives a single T cell receptor beta chain sequence along with its context. The target antigen is unknown. Donors likely had unrecorded immune exposures despite being nominally healthy when sampled. This sample is drawn from a study of cytomegalovirus exposure and HLA in healthy donors. Notes on the study in general: It is likely that the observed cluster of highly shared sequence variants was a sequencing artifact. Earlier results showed most TCR beta V segments being productive about 87% or about 30% of the time.

Trimming removed 4 bases from V and 7 bases from J; junction bases left unmatched: 7. CDR3 length: 14 amino acids. From germline, CDR1 is SGHVS and CDR2 FNYEAQ. PCR employed 60 Vbeta and 13 Jbeta primers. The method was immunoSEQ multiplex PCR; TCRdb's version includes in-frame clones alone and lacks a portion of them. The sample shows tens of thousands of clones, approximately 52% of them seen only once. The sequence derives from a human donor in good health. J is TRBJ2-7 and V is TRBV7-6, with 10 positions matching TRBD1. Sample: PBMCs. The CDR3 is CASSSPGQGREQYF. The CDR3 DNA follows: TGTGCCAGCAGCTCACCGGGACAGGGGCGGGAGCAGTACTTC.